This TCR beta chain stems from a study of shared clonotypes between healthy human individuals. Whole-study context: Researchers assigned three CD4 naive, three CD4 memory, two CD8 naive and one CD8 memory plate to each donor. The study's findings and limits: Sampling used blood alone; tissue repertoires probably differ.

Details on this clone: Antigen unknown.

Assay used: immunoSEQ multiplex PCR; TCRdb lists only in-frame clones, some missing. The profile shows hundreds of thousands of clones, almost 97% of them singletons. The sequence derives from a woman aged 25 to 39 in good health. The sample taken for sequencing was naive CD4+ T cells sorted from blood. Described subset: CD45RA+ positively selected.

CDR3 coding DNA: TGTGCCAGCAGCCAACCTAGCGGTTATTACAATGAGCAGTTCTTC. Translation gives CASSQPSGYYNEQFF. V is TRBV14 and J is TRBJ2-1; 7 nucleotides match TRBD2. V shed 2 bases, J shed 4 bases, and the junction held 5 bases outside the gene matches. The length of the CDR3 is 15 residues. Looked up from germline, CDR1 is SGHDN and CDR2 is FVKESK.